This TCR beta chain emerged from a study of shared clonotypes between healthy human individuals. Replicate PCRs from sorted subsets contained about 200 ng DNA, which is approximately 30,000 T cell genomes. Here immunoSEQ multiplex PCR was the method, and the copy in TCRdb shows in-frame clones only, minus some. The sample has some 1 million clones; roughly 80% are singletons. The origin of this receptor is a man aged 18 to 35 in good health. Sequenced material: memory CD4+ T cells sorted from blood. Subset indicated: CD45RA-negative fraction.

CDR3 DNA sequence: TGTGCCAGCAGCTTGGAAGGCAGGGGGAAAGAGACCCAGTACTTC. This codes for CASSLEGRGKETQYF. This chain uses TRBV5-8 with TRBJ2-5; 7 bases agree with TRBD1. There are 15 residues in the CDR3. Germline loops: CDR1 SGHTS, CDR2 YDEGEE. J gave up 3 bases and V 0 bases, and 5 bases lay outside the gene matches.